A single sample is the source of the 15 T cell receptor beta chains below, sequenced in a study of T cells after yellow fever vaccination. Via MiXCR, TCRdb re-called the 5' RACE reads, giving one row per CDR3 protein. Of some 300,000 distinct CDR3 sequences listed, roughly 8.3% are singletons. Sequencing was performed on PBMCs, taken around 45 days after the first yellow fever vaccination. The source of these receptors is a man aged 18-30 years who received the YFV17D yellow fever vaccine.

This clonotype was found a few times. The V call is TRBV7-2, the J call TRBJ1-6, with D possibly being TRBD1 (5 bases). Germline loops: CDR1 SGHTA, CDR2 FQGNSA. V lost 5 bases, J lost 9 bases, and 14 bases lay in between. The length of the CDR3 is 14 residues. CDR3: CASSPGDGGSPLHF. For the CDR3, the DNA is TGTGCCAGCAGCCCGGGAGATGGGGGTTCACCCCTCCACTTT.

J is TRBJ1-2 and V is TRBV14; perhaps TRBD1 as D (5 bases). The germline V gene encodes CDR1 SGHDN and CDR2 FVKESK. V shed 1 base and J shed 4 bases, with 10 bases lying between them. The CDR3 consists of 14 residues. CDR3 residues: CASSQVGDPYGYTF. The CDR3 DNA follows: TGTGCCAGCAGCCAAGTGGGGGACCCCTATGGCTACACCTTC.

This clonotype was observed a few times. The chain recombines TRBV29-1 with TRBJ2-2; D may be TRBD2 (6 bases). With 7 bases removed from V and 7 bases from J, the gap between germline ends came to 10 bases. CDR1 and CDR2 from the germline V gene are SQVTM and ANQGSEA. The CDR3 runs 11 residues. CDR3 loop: CSADGGGELFF. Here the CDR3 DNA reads TGCAGCGCCGACGGGGGCGGGGAGCTGTTTTTT.

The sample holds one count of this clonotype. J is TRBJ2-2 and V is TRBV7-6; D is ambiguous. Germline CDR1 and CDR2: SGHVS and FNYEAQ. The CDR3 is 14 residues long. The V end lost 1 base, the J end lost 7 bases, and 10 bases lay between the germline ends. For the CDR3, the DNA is TGTGCCAGCAGCTTAGTCCCGGGTTTCGGGGAGCTGTTTTTT. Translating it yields CASSLVPGFGELFF.

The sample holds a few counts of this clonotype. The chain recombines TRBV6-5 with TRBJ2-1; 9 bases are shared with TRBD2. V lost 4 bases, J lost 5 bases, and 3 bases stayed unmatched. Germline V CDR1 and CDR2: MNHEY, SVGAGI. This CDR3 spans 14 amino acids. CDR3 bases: TGTGCCAGCAGTTGGCTAGCGGGGCACAATGAGCAGTTCTTC. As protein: CASSWLAGHNEQFF.

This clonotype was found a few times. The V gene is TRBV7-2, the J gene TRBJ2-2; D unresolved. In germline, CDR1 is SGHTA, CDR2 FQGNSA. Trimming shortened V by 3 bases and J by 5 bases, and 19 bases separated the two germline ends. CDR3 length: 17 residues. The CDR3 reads CASSFIPSLMGTGELFF. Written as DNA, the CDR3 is TGTGCCAGCAGCTTTATCCCCAGCTTAATGGGGACCGGGGAGCTGTTTTTT.

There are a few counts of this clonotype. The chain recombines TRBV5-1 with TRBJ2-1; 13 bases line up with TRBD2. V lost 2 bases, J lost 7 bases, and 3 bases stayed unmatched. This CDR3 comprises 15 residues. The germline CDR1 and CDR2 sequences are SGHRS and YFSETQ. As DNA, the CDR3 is TGCGCCAGCAGCTTACTAGCGGGGGGGCCGAATGAGCAGTTCTTC. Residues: CASSLLAGGPNEQFF.

The CDR3 region has the DNA TGTGCCAGCAGCTTACTCAAGAATCGACAGGATTATAATTCACCCCTCCACTTT. Translation gives CASSLLKNRQDYNSPLHF. This sequence joins TRBV11-2 and TRBJ1-6; the D gene is possibly TRBD1 (6 bases). CDR1 is SGHAT, CDR2 FQNNGV, per germline. V was clipped by 2 bases and J by 4 bases, with 18 bases between them. The CDR3 covers 18 residues.

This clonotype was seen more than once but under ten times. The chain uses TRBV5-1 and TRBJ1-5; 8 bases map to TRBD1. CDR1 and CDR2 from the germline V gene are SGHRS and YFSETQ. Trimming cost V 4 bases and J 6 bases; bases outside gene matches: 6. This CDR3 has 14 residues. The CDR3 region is CASSPDRGGQPQHF. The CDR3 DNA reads TGCGCCAGCAGCCCCGACAGGGGTGGTCAGCCCCAGCATTTT.

The CDR3 region has the DNA TGTGCCAGCAGCTCAGTGGGGCAGCCAGGCGTAGAGACCCAGTACTTC. Translating it yields CASSSVGQPGVETQYF. The V and J genes are TRBV7-2 and TRBJ2-5; D may be TRBD1 (5 bases). Germline CDR1 SGHTA, CDR2 FQGNSA. CDR3 size: 16 residues. V lost 4 bases to trimming and J lost 4 bases, with 19 bases between them. The whole variable domain, filled in from reference TRBV7-2 and TRBJ2-5, reads GAGVSQSPSNKVTEKGKDVELRCDPISGHTALYWYRQSLGQGLEFLIYFQGNSAPDKSGLPSDRFSAERTGGSVSTLTIQRTQQEDSAVYLCASSSVGQPGVETQYFGPGTRLLVL.

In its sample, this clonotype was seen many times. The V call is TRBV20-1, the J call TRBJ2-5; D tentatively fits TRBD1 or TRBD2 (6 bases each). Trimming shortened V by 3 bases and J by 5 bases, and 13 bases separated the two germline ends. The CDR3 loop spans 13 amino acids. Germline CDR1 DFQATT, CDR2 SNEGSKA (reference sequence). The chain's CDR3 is CSASMGGRETQYF. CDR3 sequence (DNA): TGCAGTGCTAGCATGGGGGGCCGGGAGACCCAGTACTTC.

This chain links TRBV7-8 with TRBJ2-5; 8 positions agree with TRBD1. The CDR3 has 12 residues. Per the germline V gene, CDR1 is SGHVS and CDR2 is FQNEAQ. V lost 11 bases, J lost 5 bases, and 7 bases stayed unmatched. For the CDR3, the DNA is TGTGCCTGCGCAGGGGGCGGTGAGACCCAGTACTTC. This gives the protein CACAGGGETQYF.

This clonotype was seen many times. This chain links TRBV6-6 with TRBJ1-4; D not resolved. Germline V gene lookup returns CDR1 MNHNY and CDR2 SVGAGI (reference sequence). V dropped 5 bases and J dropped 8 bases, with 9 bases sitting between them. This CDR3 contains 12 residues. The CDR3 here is CASSLDREKLFF. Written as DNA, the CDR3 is TGTGCCAGCAGTCTAGACCGCGAAAAACTGTTTTTT.

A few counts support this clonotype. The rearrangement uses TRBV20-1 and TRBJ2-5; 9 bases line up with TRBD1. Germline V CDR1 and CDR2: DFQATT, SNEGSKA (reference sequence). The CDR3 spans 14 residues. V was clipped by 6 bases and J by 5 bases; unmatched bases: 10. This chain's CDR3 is CSARIQGARETQYF. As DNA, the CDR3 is TGCAGTGCCCGGATACAGGGGGCGAGGGAGACCCAGTACTTC.

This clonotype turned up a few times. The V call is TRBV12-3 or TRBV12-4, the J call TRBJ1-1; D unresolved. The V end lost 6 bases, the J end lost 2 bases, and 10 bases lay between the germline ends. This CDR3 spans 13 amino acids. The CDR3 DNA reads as TGTGCCAGCAGACCCCCCTCTAACACTGAAGCTTTCTTT. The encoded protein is CASRPPSNTEAFF.